The clone carrying this T cell receptor (beta chain) has ten or more counts. Its cognate antigen is unknown. Germline CDR1 and CDR2: PRHDT and FYEKMQ (reference sequence). V lost 5 bases and J lost 7, with 6 bases in between. CDR3 length: 11 residues. Individual cDNA molecules each received unique molecular identifiers attached to them. From the 5' RACE reads, TCRdb called clonotypes with MiXCR, one entry per CDR3 protein. The data hold some 38,000 distinct CDR3 sequences, with around 5.1% observed a single time. These data are taken from a study of early T cells in non-severe SARS-CoV-2 infection. Turning to the study itself: With bulk RNA from unsorted whole blood as input, sequencing yielded unpaired chains.

The study, taken as a whole, reports: VDJdb matching favored anti-spike CD8 responses, missing private and CD4 specificities.

The sample in question was whole blood, obtained at baseline. This chain uses TRBV13 with TRBJ2-1, with no clear D. The TCR sequence derives from an adult who was a healthcare worker with PCR-confirmed SARS-CoV-2 infection or an uninfected control (not recorded which). The CDR3 sequence is CASSDSNEQFF. CDR3 in DNA: TGTGCCAGCAGCGACTCTAATGAGCAGTTCTTC.